A selection of T cell receptor beta chains follows, all from one sample in a study of blood T cell repertoires in COVID-19. Clones were read by immunoSEQ multiplex PCR, and TCRdb kept only the in-frame ones, dropping some. The sample holds roughly 260,000 clones, 70% to 90% seen once. The sequenced material came from PBMCs or T cells enriched from blood (not recorded which). The receptors come from a woman aged 50 to 65 who had recovered from COVID-19. Both conserved end residues are part of each CDR3. A D gene is named only where the DNA matches it firmly. Only part of the rows carry a size: once, few, many, or a class if the clone is expanded.

>-|TRBJ1-2|few|TRBV9
CASSPITGSYGYTF
TGTGCCAGCAGCCCTATTACAGGGTCCTATGGCTACACCTTC
>-|TRBJ2-3|-|TRBV18
CASSPPSGVGLAQYF
TGTGCCAGCTCACCACCGTCGGGAGTGGGATTGGCGCAGTATTTT
>TRBD2|TRBJ2-1|-|TRBV6-5
CASSRDYNGDEQFF
TGTGCCAGCAGCCGGGACTACAACGGCGATGAGCAGTTCTTC
>TRBD1|TRBJ2-7|-|TRBV5-4
CASSLGGTYEQYF
TGTGCCAGCAGCTTAGGGGGCACGTACGAGCAGTACTTC
>TRBD2|TRBJ2-1|-|TRBV5-4
CASSLALAGGLWNEQFF
TGTGCCAGCAGCTTGGCCCTAGCGGGGGGCTTATGGAATGAGCAGTTCTTC
>-|TRBJ2-5|-|TRBV28
CASSPPEQGETQYF
TGTGCCAGCAGTCCCCCGGAGCAGGGAGAGACCCAGTACTTC
>TRBD1|TRBJ1-5|once|TRBV6-5
CAIPGQANQPQHF
TGTGCCATCCCTGGACAGGCGAATCAGCCCCAGCATTTT
>TRBD1|TRBJ1-1|-|TRBV15
CATSRPGTGDTEAFF
TGTGCCACCAGCAGACCCGGGACAGGGGACACTGAAGCTTTCTTT
>TRBD2|TRBJ2-7|-|TRBV2
CASRGGYEQYF
TGTGCCAGCAGGGGGGGGTACGAGCAGTACTTC
>-|TRBJ1-2|-|TRBV19
CASSNTGYGVYGYTF
TGTGCCAGTAGTAATACAGGTTACGGAGTCTATGGCTACACCTTC
>-|TRBJ2-7|few|TRBV18
CASSISGALEQYF
TGTGCCAGCTCTATTTCAGGGGCGCTTGAGCAGTACTTC
>TRBD2|TRBJ2-7|-|TRBV9
CASSVEREGLGEQYF
TGTGCCAGCAGCGTAGAGCGGGAGGGCCTCGGCGAGCAGTACTTC
>-|TRBJ1-5|-|TRBV3-1/TRBV3-2
CASSQDLGRQPQHF
TGTGCCAGCAGCCAAGACTTGGGGCGACAGCCCCAGCATTTT
>TRBD2|TRBJ2-7|-|TRBV2
CASSEAHIAGGQYEQYF
TGTGCCAGCAGTGAAGCGCACATAGCGGGAGGCCAATACGAGCAGTACTTC
>TRBD2|TRBJ2-3|-|TRBV11-3
CASSLDAGGLAASTDTQYF
TGTGCCAGCAGCTTAGATGCGGGTGGACTAGCGGCAAGCACAGATACGCAGTATTTT
>TRBD1|TRBJ1-5|-|TRBV9
CASSVGDRNQPQHF
TGTGCCAGCAGCGTAGGGGACAGAAATCAGCCCCAGCATTTT
>TRBD1|TRBJ1-1|-|TRBV5-1
CASSQLGQGAEEAFF
TGCGCCAGCAGCCAACTCGGACAGGGGGCGGAGGAAGCTTTCTTT